This T cell receptor beta chain stems from a study of cytomegalovirus exposure and HLA in healthy donors. Whole-study context: In terms of ancestry, the Caucasian-associated cluster contained 75% to 85% of the roughly 400 genotyped donors.

Study results and limitations: Analysis performed later showed TCR beta chains linked to HLA being more clonally expanded than equally common others. In vitro experiments confirmed that a few CMV-associated chains were specific for CMV antigens. With further analysis later on, most CMV-associated TCR beta chains appeared HLA-restricted.

The CDR3 consists of 14 residues. Germline V gene lookup returns CDR1 MNHNS and CDR2 SASEGT. V trimming: 6 bases; J trimming: 5 bases; junction bases outside the gene matches: 10. About this clone: Its target is unknown.

The PCR used 60 Vbeta and 13 Jbeta primers. Sequencing used immunoSEQ multiplex PCR; TCRdb keeps in-frame clones, though not all of them. The sample has 110,000 or so clones, under 80% seen once. The sequenced sample consisted of PBMCs. The chain is built from TRBV6-1 and TRBJ2-7; 7 nucleotides agree with TRBD1. The clonotype comes from a woman between 45 and 65 years old in good health and CMV-seropositive. The CDR3 spells CASRAGTDANEQYF. The CDR3 bases are TGTGCCAGCAGGGCCGGGACAGACGCCAACGAGCAGTACTTC.